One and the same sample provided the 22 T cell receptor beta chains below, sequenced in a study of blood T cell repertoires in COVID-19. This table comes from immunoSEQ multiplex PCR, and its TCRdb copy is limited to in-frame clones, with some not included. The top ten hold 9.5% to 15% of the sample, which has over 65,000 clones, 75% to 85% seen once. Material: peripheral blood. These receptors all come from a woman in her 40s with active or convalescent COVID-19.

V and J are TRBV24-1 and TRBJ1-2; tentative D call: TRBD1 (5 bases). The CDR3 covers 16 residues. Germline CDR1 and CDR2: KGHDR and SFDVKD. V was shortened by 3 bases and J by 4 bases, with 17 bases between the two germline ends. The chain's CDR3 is CATSDTGDMGVYGYTF. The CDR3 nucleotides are TGTGCCACCAGTGATACGGGAGACATGGGGGTCTATGGCTACACCTTC.

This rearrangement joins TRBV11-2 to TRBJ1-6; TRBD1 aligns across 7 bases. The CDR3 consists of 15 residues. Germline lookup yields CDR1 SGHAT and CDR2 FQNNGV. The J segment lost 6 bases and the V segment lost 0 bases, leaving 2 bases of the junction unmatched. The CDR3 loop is CASSLERQGNSPLHF. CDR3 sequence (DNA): TGTGCCAGCAGCTTAGAAAGACAGGGTAATTCACCCCTCCACTTT.

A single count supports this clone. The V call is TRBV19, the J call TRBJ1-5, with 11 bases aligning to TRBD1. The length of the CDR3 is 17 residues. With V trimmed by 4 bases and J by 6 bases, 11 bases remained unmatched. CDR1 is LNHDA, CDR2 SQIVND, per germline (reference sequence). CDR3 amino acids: CASSKTGTGGIGQPQHF. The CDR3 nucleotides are TGTGCCAGTAGTAAAACCGGGACAGGGGGGATCGGTCAGCCCCAGCATTTT. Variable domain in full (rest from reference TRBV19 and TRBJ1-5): DGGITQSPKYLFRKEGQNVTLSCEQNLNHDAMYWYRQDPGQGLRLIYYSQIVNDFQKGDIAEGYSVSREKKESFPLTVTSAQKNPTAFYLCASSKTGTGGIGQPQHFGDGTRLSIL.

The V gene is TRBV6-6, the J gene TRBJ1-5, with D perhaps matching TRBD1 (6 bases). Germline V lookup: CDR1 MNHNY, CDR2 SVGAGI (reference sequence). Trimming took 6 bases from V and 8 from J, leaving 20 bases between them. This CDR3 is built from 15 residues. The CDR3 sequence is CASRRRHREQEPQHF. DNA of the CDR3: TGTGCCAGCAGACGACGGCACAGGGAGCAGGAGCCCCAGCATTTT.

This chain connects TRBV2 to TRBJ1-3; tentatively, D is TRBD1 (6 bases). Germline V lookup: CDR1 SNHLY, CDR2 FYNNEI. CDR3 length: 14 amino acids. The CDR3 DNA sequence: TGTGCTTCAGCTCAGGGGTTCTCTGGAAACACCATATATTTT. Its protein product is CASAQGFSGNTIYF.

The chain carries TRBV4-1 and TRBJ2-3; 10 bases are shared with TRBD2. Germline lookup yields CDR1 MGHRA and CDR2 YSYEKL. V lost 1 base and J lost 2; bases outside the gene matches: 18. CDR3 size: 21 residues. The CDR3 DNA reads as TGCGCCAGCAGCCAAGGTCTGGCAGTCGGTAGCGGGAGGCCCTACACAGATACGCAGTATTTT. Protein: CASSQGLAVGSGRPYTDTQYF.

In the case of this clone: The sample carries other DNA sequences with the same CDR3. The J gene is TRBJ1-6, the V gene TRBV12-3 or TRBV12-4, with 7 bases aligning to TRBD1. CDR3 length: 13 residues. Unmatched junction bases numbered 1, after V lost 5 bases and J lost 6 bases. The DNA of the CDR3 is TGTGCCAGCAGTCGACAGGGTAATTCACCCCTCCACTTT. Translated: CASSRQGNSPLHF.

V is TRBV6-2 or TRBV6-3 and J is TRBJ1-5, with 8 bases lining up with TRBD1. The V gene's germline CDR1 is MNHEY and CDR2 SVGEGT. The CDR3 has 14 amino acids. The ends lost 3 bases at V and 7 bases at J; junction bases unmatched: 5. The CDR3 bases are TGTGCCAGCAGTTATGGACAGGGCTACCAGCCCCAGCATTTT. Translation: CASSYGQGYQPQHF.

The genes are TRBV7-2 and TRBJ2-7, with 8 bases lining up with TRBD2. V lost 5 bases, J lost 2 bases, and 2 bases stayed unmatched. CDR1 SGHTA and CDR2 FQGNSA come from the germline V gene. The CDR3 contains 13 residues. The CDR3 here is CASSVGGAYEQYF. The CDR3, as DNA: TGTGCCAGCAGCGTCGGGGGGGCCTACGAGCAGTACTTC.

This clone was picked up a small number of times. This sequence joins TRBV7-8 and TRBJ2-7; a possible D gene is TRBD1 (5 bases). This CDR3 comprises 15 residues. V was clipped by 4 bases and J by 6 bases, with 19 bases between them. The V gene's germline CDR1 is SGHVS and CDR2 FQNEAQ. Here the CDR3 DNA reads TGTGCCAGCAGCTACAAAGAGCAGGGAAGGTCCGAGCAGTACTTC. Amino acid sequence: CASSYKEQGRSEQYF.

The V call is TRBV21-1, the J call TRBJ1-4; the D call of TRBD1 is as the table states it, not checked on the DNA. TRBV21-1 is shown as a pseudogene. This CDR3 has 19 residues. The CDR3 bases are TGTGCCAGCAGCCAGGGGTGTGGGAAACAAGGGGCAACTAATGAAAAACTGTTTTTT. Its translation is CASSQGCGKQGATNEKLFF.

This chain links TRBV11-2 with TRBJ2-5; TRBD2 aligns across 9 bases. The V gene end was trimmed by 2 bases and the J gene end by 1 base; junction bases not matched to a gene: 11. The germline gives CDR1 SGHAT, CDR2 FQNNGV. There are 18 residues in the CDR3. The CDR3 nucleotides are TGTGCCAGCAGCTTAAAAGCGGGAGGTCCCCGGTTCCAAGAGACCCAGTACTTC. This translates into CASSLKAGGPRFQETQYF.

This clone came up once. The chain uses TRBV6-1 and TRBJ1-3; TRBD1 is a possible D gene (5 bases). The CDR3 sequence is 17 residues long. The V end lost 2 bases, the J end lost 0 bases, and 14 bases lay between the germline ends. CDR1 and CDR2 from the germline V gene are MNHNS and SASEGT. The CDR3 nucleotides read TGTGCCAGCAGTGAACGGGGGTGGGGCATCTCTGGAAACACCATATATTTT. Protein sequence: CASSERGWGISGNTIYF.

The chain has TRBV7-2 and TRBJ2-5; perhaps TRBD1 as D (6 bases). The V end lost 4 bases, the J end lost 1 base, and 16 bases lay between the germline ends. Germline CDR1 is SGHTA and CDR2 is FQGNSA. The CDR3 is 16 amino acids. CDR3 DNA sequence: TGTGCCAGCAGCTCTTTCGACGTGACAGGCCAAGAGACCCAGTACTTC. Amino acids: CASSSFDVTGQETQYF.

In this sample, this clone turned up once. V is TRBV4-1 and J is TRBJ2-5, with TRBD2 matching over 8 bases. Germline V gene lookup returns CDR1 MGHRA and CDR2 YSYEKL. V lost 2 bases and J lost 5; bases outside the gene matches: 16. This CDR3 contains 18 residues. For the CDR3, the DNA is TGCGCCAGCAGCCAACTCTTCACCCAAGCGGGAGTGAGTGAGACCCAGTACTTC. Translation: CASSQLFTQAGVSETQYF.

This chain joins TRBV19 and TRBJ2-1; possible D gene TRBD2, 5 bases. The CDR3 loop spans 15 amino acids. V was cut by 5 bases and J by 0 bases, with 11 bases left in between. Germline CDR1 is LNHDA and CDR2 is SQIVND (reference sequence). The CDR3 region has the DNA TGTGCCAGTAGTCCTTCTGGGAGCTCCTACAATGAGCAGTTCTTC. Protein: CASSPSGSSYNEQFF. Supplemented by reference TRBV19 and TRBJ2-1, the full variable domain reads DGGITQSPKYLFRKEGQNVTLSCEQNLNHDAMYWYRQDPGQGLRLIYYSQIVNDFQKGDIAEGYSVSREKKESFPLTVTSAQKNPTAFYLCASSPSGSSYNEQFFGPGTRLTVL.

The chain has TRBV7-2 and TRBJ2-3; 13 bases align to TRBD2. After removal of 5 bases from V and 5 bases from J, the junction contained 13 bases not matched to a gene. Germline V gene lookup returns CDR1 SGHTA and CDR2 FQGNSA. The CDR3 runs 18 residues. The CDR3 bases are TGTGCCAGCAGCGGGGGACTAGCGGGAACATACCGAGGAGATACGCAGTATTTT. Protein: CASSGGLAGTYRGDTQYF.

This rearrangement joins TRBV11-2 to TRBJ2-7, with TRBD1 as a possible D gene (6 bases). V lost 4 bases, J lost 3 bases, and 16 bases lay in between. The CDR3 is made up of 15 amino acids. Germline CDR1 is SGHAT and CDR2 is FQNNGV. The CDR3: CASSSLLTGIYEQYF. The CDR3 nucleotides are TGTGCCAGCAGCTCATTACTTACAGGGATCTACGAGCAGTACTTC.

DNA for the CDR3: TGTGCCAGCTCACAGGGGGCGAGTTTCACTGAAGCTTTCTTT. Translation gives CASSQGASFTEAFF. The chain joins TRBV18 to TRBJ1-1; 7 bases are a match to TRBD1. In germline, CDR1 is KGHSH, CDR2 LQKENI. The CDR3 length is 14 residues. Trimming at V came to 4 bases and at J to 4 bases, leaving 6 bases not matched to a gene.

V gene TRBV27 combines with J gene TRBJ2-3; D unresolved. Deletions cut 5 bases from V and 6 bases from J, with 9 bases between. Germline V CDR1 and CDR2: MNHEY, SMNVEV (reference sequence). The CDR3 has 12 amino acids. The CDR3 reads CASSPREDTQYF. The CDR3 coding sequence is TGTGCCAGCAGTCCCCGAGAGGATACGCAGTATTTT.

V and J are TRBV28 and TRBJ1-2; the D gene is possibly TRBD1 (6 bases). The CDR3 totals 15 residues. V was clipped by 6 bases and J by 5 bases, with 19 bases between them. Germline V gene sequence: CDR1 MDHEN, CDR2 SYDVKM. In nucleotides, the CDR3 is TGTGCCAGCAGGCTCACAGCCGGGGGGCCTTATGGCTACACCTTC. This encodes CASRLTAGGPYGYTF.

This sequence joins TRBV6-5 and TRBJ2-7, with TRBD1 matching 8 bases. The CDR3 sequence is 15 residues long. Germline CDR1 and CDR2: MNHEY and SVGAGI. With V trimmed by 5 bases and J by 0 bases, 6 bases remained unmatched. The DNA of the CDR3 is TGTGCCAGCAGTCGGGCGGACAGGGACTCCTACGAGCAGTACTTC. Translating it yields CASSRADRDSYEQYF.